This entry lists 30 T cell receptor beta chains sequenced from one sample in a study of T cells in Graves' hyperthyroidism and ophthalmopathy. TCR beta CDR3 region amplification was performed from RNA transcripts. The HTBI set primed first-round TCR CDR3 RT-PCR. TCRdb processed the multiplex PCR reads anew with MiXCR; each CDR3 protein has one entry. The table shows a few hundred thousand distinct CDR3 sequences, with 46% occurring only once. The sequenced sample was peripheral blood or thyroid tissue (not recorded which). These receptors all come from a woman younger than 35 with Graves' hyperthyroidism.

The chain joins TRBV7-9 to TRBJ2-5; D is undetermined. Germline-derived CDR1 and CDR2 are SEHNR and FQNEAQ (reference sequence). This CDR3 region has 14 residues. V dropped 3 bases and J dropped 2 bases, with 10 bases sitting between them. Here the CDR3 DNA reads TGTGCCAGCAGCTTTTCGGACGGACAAGAGACCCAGTACTTC. This codes for CASSFSDGQETQYF.

This clonotype was seen ten or more times. This chain links TRBV6-5 with TRBJ1-1; the D is unclear. The ends were cut back, 3 bases at V and 0 bases at J, with 5 bases in the middle. Germline loops: CDR1 MNHEY, CDR2 SVGAGI. This CDR3 spans 13 amino acids. The CDR3 sequence is CASSYFLNTEAFF. CDR3 nucleotides: TGTGCCAGCAGTTATTTCTTGAACACTGAAGCTTTCTTT.

The CDR3 DNA reads as TGTGCCAGCAGCCAACACCCTCTAGACCGGATCACAGATACGCAGTATTTT. This translates into CASSQHPLDRITDTQYF. V gene TRBV7-8 combines with J gene TRBJ2-3; no clear D gene. The CDR3 covers 17 residues. Germline values: CDR1 SGHVS, CDR2 FQNEAQ. The V end lost 5 bases, the J end lost 2 bases, and 20 bases lay between the germline ends.

This clonotype has ten or more counts. The chain recombines TRBV25-1 with TRBJ2-1; D gene uncertain. CDR3 length equals 11 residues. V lost 3 bases and J lost 6, with 3 bases in between. CDR1 and CDR2 from the germline V gene are MGHDK and SYGVNS. CDR3 sequence: CASSDINEQFF. CDR3 coding DNA: TGTGCCAGCAGTGACATCAATGAGCAGTTCTTC.

This clonotype was detected many times. CDR3 sequence: CASSQQGSRTEAFF. CDR3 in DNA: TGTGCCAGTAGTCAACAGGGAAGTCGCACTGAAGCTTTCTTT. This sequence joins TRBV19 and TRBJ1-1, with D possibly TRBD1 on 6 matching bases. The CDR3 length is 14 residues. The germline gives CDR1 LNHDA, CDR2 SQIVND (reference sequence). Trimming pared 5 bases from V and 4 bases from J, leaving 14 bases between. Full variable domain (rest looked up from reference TRBV19 and TRBJ1-1): DGGITQSPKYLFRKEGQNVTLSCEQNLNHDAMYWYRQDPGQGLRLIYYSQIVNDFQKGDIAEGYSVSREKKESFPLTVTSAQKNPTAFYLCASSQQGSRTEAFFGQGTRLTVV.

This clonotype has more than one count but fewer than ten. This chain uses TRBV7-3 with TRBJ2-7; 8 bases agree with TRBD1. With the DNA end fitting TRBJ2-4 better, the J assignment may be wrong. Looked up from germline, CDR1 is SGHTA and CDR2 is FQGTGA. The CDR3 runs to 13 residues. DNA of the CDR3: TGTGCCAGCAGCTTAGGGCAGGGGGCCATTCAGTACTTC. Its protein product is CASSLGQGAIQYF.

With respect to this clonotype: A clone one base away is much larger, so this may be a read error. The CDR3 loop is CASSLTGVGVNVLTF. The CDR3 DNA reads TGTGCCAGCAGCTTAACAGGGGTTGGGGTCAACGTCCTGACTTTC. V and J are TRBV19 and TRBJ2-6; the match to TRBD1 covers 7 bases. Germline CDR1 is LNHDA and CDR2 is SQIVND (reference sequence). The CDR3 totals 15 residues.

The chain carries TRBV19 and TRBJ1-6; 7 nucleotides line up with TRBD1. This CDR3 has 14 amino acids. The ends lost 5 bases at V and 9 bases at J; junction bases unmatched: 7. The germline CDR1 and CDR2 sequences are LNHDA and SQIVND (reference sequence). The CDR3 here is CASSPGQSVSPLHF. CDR3 DNA: TGTGCCAGTAGTCCGGGACAGTCGGTTTCACCCCTCCACTTT. The entire variable domain, with the rest obtained from reference TRBV19 and TRBJ1-6, is as follows: DGGITQSPKYLFRKEGQNVTLSCEQNLNHDAMYWYRQDPGQGLRLIYYSQIVNDFQKGDIAEGYSVSREKKESFPLTVTSAQKNPTAFYLCASSPGQSVSPLHFGNGTRLTVT.

V gene TRBV20-1 combines with J gene TRBJ1-1; D ambiguous. Germline V gene sequence: CDR1 DFQATT, CDR2 SNEGSKA (reference sequence). Trimming pared 2 bases from V and 0 bases from J, leaving 7 bases between. CDR3 size: 13 residues. CDR3 nucleotide sequence: TGCAGTGCTAGACAGGTTTTGAACACTGAAGCTTTCTTT. Translating it yields CSARQVLNTEAFF.

The chain recombines TRBV4-1 with TRBJ2-1; 13 bases fit TRBD2. J gave up 7 bases and V 0 bases, and 3 bases lay outside the gene matches. This CDR3 comprises 16 residues. CDR1 and CDR2 (germline): MGHRA, YSYEKL. CDR3 region: CASSQDQGLAGNEQFF. The CDR3 region has the DNA TGCGCCAGCAGCCAAGACCAGGGACTAGCGGGGAATGAGCAGTTCTTC.

This clonotype was counted many times. The chain uses TRBV3-1 and TRBJ1-2, with D perhaps matching TRBD1 (6 bases). Germline V gene sequence: CDR1 LGHDT, CDR2 YNNKEL (reference sequence). There are 13 residues in the CDR3. The germline V and J ends were trimmed by 0 bases and 13 bases, with 15 bases remaining between them. The CDR3 region has the DNA TGTGCCAGCAGCCAAGATAGTGGGGGCCGAGGCACCTTC. It translates to CASSQDSGGRGTF.

The chain combines TRBV5-4 with TRBJ2-2, with a tentative D call TRBD1 (5 bases). V shed 5 bases and J shed 11 bases, with 16 bases lying between them. The germline V gene has CDR1 SGHNT and CDR2 YYREEE (reference sequence). The CDR3 spans 13 residues. CDR3 nucleotide sequence: TGTGCCAGCAGACACGACAGTCTCGATGAGCTGTTTTTT. It yields the protein CASRHDSLDELFF.

This clonotype was counted ten times or more. This chain links TRBV19 with TRBJ2-7, with 7 bases aligning to TRBD1. V shed 9 bases and J 3 bases; nucleotides not matched to a gene: 8. CDR1 and CDR2 (germline): LNHDA, SQIVND (reference sequence). The CDR3 has 13 residues. The CDR3 bases are TGTGCCAGCAGCCCCGGACAGGACTACGAGCAGTACTTC. Protein sequence: CASSPGQDYEQYF.

Concerning this clonotype: The germline gene is not matched at one end of the junction; a read error may be the cause. The rearrangement uses TRBV5-1 and TRBJ1-5, with D unresolved. Germline CDR1 and CDR2: SGHRS and YFSETQ. The CDR3 is 15 residues long. CDR3 nucleotide sequence: TGCGCCAGCAGCTTGGGACGGGTAGACAATGAGCCCCAGCATTTT. It translates to CASSLGRVDNEPQHF.

V is TRBV2 and J is TRBJ1-4, with a weak D call TRBD1 (6 bases). Germline-derived CDR1 and CDR2 are SNHLY and FYNNEI. This CDR3 has 16 residues. The V and J ends lost 6 bases and 5 bases respectively, with 19 bases between them. The CDR3: CASRRRETGYNEKLFF. The DNA of the CDR3 is TGTGCCAGCAGAAGGCGGGAGACAGGCTACAATGAAAAACTGTTTTTT.

The rearrangement links TRBV25-1 to TRBJ2-5; perhaps TRBD1 as D (5 bases). The CDR3 consists of 13 residues. CDR1 is MGHDK, CDR2 SYGVNS, per germline. V was shortened by 8 bases and J by 2 bases, with 12 bases between the two germline ends. CDR3: CASVGANQETQYF. CDR3 bases: TGTGCCAGCGTAGGGGCGAATCAAGAGACCCAGTACTTC.

With regard to this clonotype: This may be a read error: a much more frequent sequence differs by one nucleotide. The V gene is TRBV19, the J gene TRBJ2-7; D is uncertain. The germline gives CDR1 LNHDA, CDR2 SQIVND (reference sequence). CDR3 length equals 16 residues. In DNA, the CDR3 is TGTGCCAGTAGTACCACGGCCGGGCTCCTCTCCTACGAGCAGTGCTTC. It is translated as CASSTTAGLLSYEQCF.

The chain couples TRBV20-1 to TRBJ1-2, with 8 positions matching TRBD1. In germline, CDR1 is DFQATT, CDR2 SNEGSKA (reference sequence). The CDR3 has 13 residues. With 1 base clipped from V and 7 bases from J, the junction kept 5 bases outside the gene matches. DNA of the CDR3: TGCAGTGCTAGAGTCAGGGGGCTGGGTGGCTACACCTTC. Its translation is CSARVRGLGGYTF.

V is TRBV2 and J is TRBJ2-4; D not resolved. CDR3 length: 15 amino acids. Germline V lookup: CDR1 SNHLY, CDR2 FYNNEI. V lost 3 bases and J 2 bases, leaving 11 bases between the germline ends. This CDR3 is CASSELVLTKNIQYF. For the CDR3, the DNA is TGTGCCAGCAGTGAGCTTGTGCTAACCAAAAACATTCAGTACTTC.

Details on this clonotype: Its ends do not fully match the called genes, so a read error is possible. The V gene is TRBV20-1, the J gene TRBJ2-7; 8 positions agree with TRBD1. Germline V gene data show CDR1 as DFQATT and CDR2 as SNEGSKA (reference sequence). The CDR3 is made up of 13 amino acids. The CDR3 sequence: CSASGQGHYEQCF. In nucleotides, the CDR3 is TGCAGTGCTAGCGGACAGGGACACTACGAGCAGTGCTTC.

This clonotype was seen at least ten times. The chain joins TRBV5-1 to TRBJ1-3; 7 bases fit TRBD1. Germline values: CDR1 SGHRS, CDR2 YFSETQ. This CDR3 is built from 15 residues. With 1 base clipped from V and 8 bases from J, the junction kept 9 bases outside the gene matches. CDR3 region: CASSLNDRESDTIYF. CDR3 DNA sequence: TGCGCCAGCAGCTTGAATGACAGGGAATCGGACACCATATATTTT.

In its sample, this clonotype was seen many times. The V and J genes are TRBV2 and TRBJ2-7; 7 nucleotides align to TRBD1. The CDR3 is made up of 14 amino acids. V trimming: 5 bases; J trimming: 2 bases; junction bases outside the gene matches: 6. CDR1 is SNHLY and CDR2 is FYNNEI in the germline V gene. CDR3 nucleotide sequence: TGTGCCAGCAGTTACGGGACAGCCCCCTACGAGCAGTACTTC. As protein: CASSYGTAPYEQYF. Together with reference TRBV2 and TRBJ2-7, the CDR3 gives the full variable domain: EPEVTQTPSHQVTQMGQEVILRCVPISNHLYFYWYRQILGQKVEFLVSFYNNEISEKSEIFDDQFSVERPDGSNFTLKIRSTKLEDSAMYFCASSYGTAPYEQYFGPGTRLTVT.

The chain joins TRBV20-1 to TRBJ2-3; D is unresolved. Germline loops: CDR1 DFQATT, CDR2 SNEGSKA (reference sequence). V was shortened by 3 bases and J by 0 bases, with 13 bases between the two germline ends. The CDR3 spans 15 residues. CDR3 loop: CSARARPGSTDTQYF. The CDR3, as DNA: TGCAGTGCTAGGGCTCGTCCAGGTAGCACAGATACGCAGTATTTT.

This clonotype was detected ten times or more. The chain has TRBV6-5 and TRBJ1-1; 10 nucleotides line up with TRBD1. Germline trimming cut 6 bases from V and 10 bases from J; bases unmatched to any gene: 8. This CDR3 is built from 13 residues. CDR1 MNHEY and CDR2 SVGAGI come from the germline V gene. In nucleotides, the CDR3 is TGTGCCAGCAGCCAGGGGACAGGGGATCCAGCTTTCTTT. Amino acid sequence: CASSQGTGDPAFF.

This clonotype has at least ten counts. The V and J genes are TRBV3-1 and TRBJ2-5; TRBD2 matches 7 bases. The CDR3 has 15 residues. Germline values: CDR1 LGHDT, CDR2 YNNKEL (reference sequence). J was trimmed by 5 bases and V by 4 bases; bases with no gene match: 10. This CDR3 is CASSLPGRDPETQYF. The CDR3 DNA reads TGTGCCAGCAGCCTACCAGGGAGGGATCCGGAGACCCAGTACTTC.

The CDR3 nucleotides read TGCAGCGTTGAAGATCTGGTCGGACTAGCGGGAGACAATGAGCAGTTCTTC. It is translated as CSVEDLVGLAGDNEQFF. The V gene is TRBV29-1, the J gene TRBJ2-7, with TRBD2 matching 13 bases. Gene TRBJ2-1 matches the end of the DNA better, so the J call may be wrong. This CDR3 has 17 residues. Per germline, CDR1 SQVTM and CDR2 ANQGSEA.

A word on this clonotype: A much larger clonotype is one base distant, so this may be a read error. The rearrangement uses TRBV7-2 and TRBJ1-2; 8 bases align to TRBD1. CDR1 and CDR2 from the germline V gene are SGHTA and FQGNSA. This CDR3 comprises 15 residues. Germline trimming cut 3 bases from V and 6 bases from J; bases unmatched to any gene: 9. The CDR3 reads CASSLVAGGNHGYTF. Written as DNA, the CDR3 is TGTGCCAGCAGCTTGGTGGCAGGGGGCAACCATGGCTACACCTTC.

The table lists this clonotype with many counts. The chain combines TRBV5-6 with TRBJ2-7; D is possibly TRBD2 (5 bases). Germline CDR1 SGHDT, CDR2 YYEEEE. V was shortened by 4 bases and J by 0 bases, with 14 bases between the two germline ends. CDR3 length: 15 amino acids. The CDR3 DNA reads as TGTGCCAGCAGCCGGGGTGGAGGACCCTCCTACGAGCAGTACTTC. The encoded protein is CASSRGGGPSYEQYF.

This chain links TRBV7-9 with TRBJ2-5, with 9 bases that match TRBD1. CDR1 and CDR2 (germline): SEHNR, FQNEAQ (reference sequence). V lost 5 bases to trimming and J lost 7 bases; unmatched junction nucleotides: 8. This CDR3 has 14 residues. The CDR3 nucleotides are TGTGCCAGCAGCCGGGACAGGGCTCCCGTGACCCAGTACTTC. Amino acids: CASSRDRAPVTQYF.

Comments on this clonotype: The conserved phenylalanine or tryptophan is not found at the CDR3 terminus, so this likely reflects a read error. The gene calls are TRBV2 and TRBJ2-2; D perhaps matches TRBD1 (6 bases). Germline CDR1 SNHLY, CDR2 FYNNEI. V was pared by 6 bases and J by 2 bases, with 19 bases between. This CDR3 has 17 residues. This chain's CDR3 is CASSLEVQGPNTGELFS. The CDR3 coding sequence is TGTGCCAGCAGCTTGGAGGTCCAGGGGCCCAACACCGGGGAGCTGTTTTCT.